This entry features one T cell receptor beta chain sequence. As yet, its antigen is unknown. The data belong to a study of T-cell memory formation after mild COVID-19. For the study at large: Largely, the TCR clusters proved donor specific.

The CDR3 extends over 13 amino acids. Trimming cost V 4 bases and J 1 base; bases outside gene matches: 2. The germline gives CDR1 SQVTM, CDR2 ANQGSEA. General study findings and limits: CD8+ contracting clones occupied EMRA, while CD4+ ones occupied mainly CM and EM. CD4/CD8 balance held among clones contracting day 15 to 85, and later expanders leaned CD4+. Pre-infection memory contained some responding clones, which suggested that cross-reactive memory had joined.

TCRdb itself ran the 5' RACE reads through MiXCR, one entry per CDR3 protein. The table records some 130,000 distinct CDR3 sequences, around a sixth of them present only once. The TCR comes from an adult woman who had mild COVID-19 (a few samples of this study predate the infection). Cell type and time point are not known. The sample was PBMCs or a T cell subset sorted from them (not recorded which). The chain has TRBV29-1 and TRBJ1-1; 8 nucleotides align to TRBD1. The CDR3 DNA follows: TGCAGCGTTGGCCAGGGGGCGAACACTGAAGCTTTCTTT. This codes for CSVGQGANTEAFF.